This T cell receptor (beta chain) was sequenced for a study of T cell responses to AZD1222 COVID-19 vaccine. The CDR3 consists of 13 residues. The ends were cut back, 6 bases at V and 5 bases at J, with 13 bases in the middle. Looked up from germline, CDR1 is MNHEY and CDR2 is SMNVEV (reference sequence). Assay: immunoSEQ multiplex PCR; the TCRdb copy retains only in-frame clones and omits some. The data contain about 120,000 clones, about 89% of them seen just once; the ten biggest clones take up about 7.4%. Here the sequenced sample was peripheral blood, taken 28 days after the second AZD1222 dose. This TCR was sampled from an adult who received the AZD1222 COVID-19 vaccine. V usage is TRBV27 and J usage is TRBJ2-5; D remains ambiguous. The CDR3 coding sequence is TGTGCCAGCAGGCGGAGAACCGGGGAGACCCAGTACTTC. Amino acid sequence: CASRRRTGETQYF.